The next 2 T cell receptor beta chains were all read from a single sample in a study of blood T cell repertoires in COVID-19. TCRdb keeps only in-frame clones here, not all; method: immunoSEQ multiplex PCR. The sample shows 300,000 or so clones, around four fifths of them seen only once. The sequenced sample was peripheral blood. These receptors all come from a woman aged 45-65 years with active or convalescent COVID-19.

The table lists this clone with a count of one. V usage is TRBV7-2 and J usage is TRBJ2-3; unclear D gene. The CDR3 is made up of 14 amino acids. Looked up from germline, CDR1 is SGHTA and CDR2 is FQGNSA. V was trimmed by 0 bases and J by 2 bases, leaving 6 bases between them. The CDR3 bases are TGTGCCAGCAGCTTAGCGGCCCTCACAGATACGCAGTATTTT. It encodes CASSLAALTDTQYF.

The chain couples TRBV6-5 to TRBJ2-3; TRBD2 matches 12 bases. CDR1 and CDR2 (germline): MNHEY, SVGAGI. V was pared by 0 bases and J by 7 bases, with 5 bases of the junction left unmatched. The CDR3 totals 16 residues. The CDR3 bases are TGTGCCAGCAGTTACTCGAGACTAGCGGGAGTAAATACGCAGTATTTT. Translated, it gives CASSYSRLAGVNTQYF.